This TCR beta chain was identified during a study of T cell responses to AZD1222 COVID-19 vaccine (dated by TCRdb to the early 2020s). Some background on the complete study: A total of just over 230 trial participants underwent TCR sequencing, of whom about 210 had received two doses of AZD1222 and roughly 26 had received two doses of the MenACWY control vaccine. Trial participants were enrolled by age into 18-55, 56-69 and 70-plus year subgroups, with roughly 160, 29 and 62 TCR-sequenced participants respectively. General study outcomes and caveats: Spike-specific TCR breadth and depth rose significantly after two AZD1222 doses compared with day 0 and with MenACWY recipients. Conclusions about previously exposed vaccinees are limited, since just a handful of AZD1222 recipients were seropositive for SARS-CoV-2 at baseline. The 56-69-year group was small, and its depth increase did not reach significance, likely because of low power. Because no day 14 peak-response samples were available, the repertoires could be characterized only after the peak T cell response. Participants were mostly white British, with more females than males. The authors suggested clonal diversity may have been underestimated. The whole spike protein was spanned by vaccine-associated CD4 TCRs, and dominant responses were seen in regions 160-218 and 743-854. Nearly half of unique spike-specific TCRs reportedly recognized epitopes outside regions mutated in the B.1.351 and B.1.1.7 variants.

CDR1 and CDR2 were assigned from the germline V gene as SGHRS and YFSETQ. Including the terminal cysteine and phenylalanine, the CDR3 comprises 16 residues. Just CDR3 DNA is preserved here, 48 bases in frame from base 1. The V and J ends are trimmed by 0 bases and 4 bases, leaving 16 bases between them. As to this clone: The antigen it recognizes is unknown. Base qualities are missing; no much larger clone stands one base away.

Read against the paper, the sample's time point label means: about 28 days (+/-7) after the second vaccine dose. Because spike-specific TCR depth and breadth did not differ between the two schedules, AZD1222 recipients who got a second dose at roughly 4 weeks were pooled with those who got a second dose at roughly 12 weeks. Samples from vaccinated people were obtained from the UK trials COV001 and COV002, which included a single-blind randomized controlled phase 2/3 trial of AZD1222 (ChAdOx1 nCoV-19) in healthy adults. Trial participant PBMC samples were collected at day 0 and day 28 after the second dose for TCRbeta chain sequencing. The CDR3 regions of human TCRbeta chains were subjected to immunosequencing. The authors' analysis ran thus. Repertoire TCRs were checked for matches against a reference library of SARS-CoV-2-specific TCRs that had been generated using the MIRA antigen-specificity platform. Breadth was defined as the fraction of unique TCRs that were SARS-CoV-2-associated, and depth was defined as the fraction of total T cells that were SARS-CoV-2-associated. Each spike-specific TCR was assigned to its reactive spike region and to a CD4 or CD8 class using the MIRA data. Log10-transformed breadth and depth values were compared by one-way ANOVA with Sidak's multiple comparisons tests. This immuneACCESS table, as held by TCRdb, lists in-frame sequences with V and J called but not all clones. Of the missing ones, under half trace to an unresolved V gene in checked studies; the others have no known cause. That table gives V, J and clone size, and the DNA gave D and trimming. The sample table contains about 88,000 clones; only one count was recorded for about nine tenths of them. 5.4% of the sample goes to the ten largest clones.

This TCR derives from an adult who received the AZD1222 COVID-19 vaccine. Sequencing was performed on peripheral blood, taken 28 days after the second AZD1222 dose. This receptor chain uses TRBV5-1 and TRBJ1-1, and the D gene may be TRBD1, 5 bases matching. CDR3 loop: CASSLGYGAGGTEAFF. The DNA sequence reads TGCGCCAGCAGCTTGGGATATGGGGCCGGGGGCACTGAAGCTTTCTTT.